The 23 T cell receptor beta chains below come from one sample, sequenced in a study of blood T cell repertoires in COVID-19. TCRdb's copy holds only in-frame clones and misses some; the assay was immunoSEQ multiplex PCR. The table has 150,000 or so clones, roughly nine tenths seen once. Sample: peripheral blood. The receptors were gathered from a woman aged 70-85 years with COVID-19, enrolled during active disease.

This clone was picked up a small number of times. The V and J genes are TRBV18 and TRBJ2-7; maybe TRBD1 (5 bases). The V gene lost 1 base and the J gene lost 2 bases, with 9 bases spanning the gap. The germline gives CDR1 KGHSH, CDR2 LQKENI. This CDR3 spans 14 amino acids. DNA for the CDR3: TGTGCCAGCTCACCACAGGGGTCAACCTACGAGCAGTACTTC. Its protein is CASSPQGSTYEQYF.

The V gene is TRBV3-1 (or the pseudogene TRBV3-2), the J gene TRBJ2-1, with 9 bases matching TRBD2. The CDR3 is made up of 18 amino acids. Trimming removed 0 bases from V and 1 base from J; junction bases left unmatched: 7. Germline values: CDR1 LGHDT, CDR2 YNNKEL (reference sequence). CDR3 sequence (DNA): TGTGCCAGCAGCCAAGACCGCGGGGGGGCAGGTTCCTACAATGAGCAGTTCTTC. It is translated as CASSQDRGGAGSYNEQFF.

The chain joins TRBV9 to TRBJ1-2; D is unclear. Trimming took 2 bases from V and 4 from J, leaving 3 bases between them. CDR1 SGDLS and CDR2 YYNGEE come from the germline V gene. The CDR3 extends over 11 amino acids. CDR3 bases: TGTGCCAGCAGCGTCGGCTATGGCTACACCTTC. Translating it yields CASSVGYGYTF. The complete variable domain, with remaining parts taken from reference TRBV9 and TRBJ1-2, reads DSGVTQTPKHLITATGQRVTLRCSPRSGDLSVYWYQQSLDQGLQFLIQYYNGEERAKGNILERFSAQQFPDLHSELNLSSLELGDSALYFCASSVGYGYTFGSGTRLTVV.

This clone was seen just once. V gene TRBV6-5 combines with J gene TRBJ1-1; perhaps TRBD1 as D (5 bases). CDR3 length equals 14 residues. The V and J ends lost 5 bases and 1 base respectively, with 11 bases between them. Germline V gene data show CDR1 as MNHEY and CDR2 as SVGAGI. CDR3 nucleotides: TGTGCCAGCAGTCTCGGGAGGGGGAACACTGAAGCTTTCTTT. It specifies CASSLGRGNTEAFF.

The gene calls are TRBV5-4 and TRBJ2-2, with 7 bases fitting TRBD1. Looked up from germline, CDR1 is SGHNT and CDR2 is YYREEE (reference sequence). This CDR3 comprises 17 residues. V lost 3 bases to trimming and J lost 1 base; unmatched junction nucleotides: 9. The CDR3 DNA sequence: TGTGCCAGCAGCTCCCCCGGGACAGACTTGAACACCGGGGAGCTGTTTTTT. Its protein product is CASSSPGTDLNTGELFF.

This chain connects TRBV28 to TRBJ1-2, with 11 bases aligning to TRBD1. This CDR3 has 14 residues. The germline CDR1 and CDR2 sequences are MDHEN and SYDVKM. With 8 bases clipped from V and 6 bases from J, the junction kept 8 bases outside the gene matches. CDR3 region: CASLVPGQGDGYTF. DNA of the CDR3: TGTGCCAGCCTGGTGCCGGGACAGGGGGATGGCTACACCTTC.

The V and J genes are TRBV11-3 and TRBJ2-5, with a tentative D call TRBD2 (7 bases). The germline CDR1 and CDR2 sequences are SGHNT and YENEEA. Trimming pared 6 bases from V and 5 bases from J, leaving 16 bases between. The CDR3 consists of 14 residues. This chain's CDR3 is CASSKRAGAETQYF. CDR3 coding DNA: TGTGCCAGCAGTAAACGGGCGGGGGCGGAGACCCAGTACTTC.

This clone showed up just a few times. V is TRBV19 and J is TRBJ1-3, with TRBD1 as a possible D gene (5 bases). This CDR3 is built from 14 residues. Looked up from germline, CDR1 is LNHDA and CDR2 is SQIVND (reference sequence). Trimming removed 5 bases from V and 0 bases from J, with 8 bases in between. CDR3: CASSSQVSGNTIYF. DNA for the CDR3: TGTGCCAGTAGTTCACAGGTCTCTGGAAACACCATATATTTT.

J is TRBJ1-2 and V is TRBV9, with D perhaps matching TRBD1 (6 bases). Trimming left V 2 bases short and J 0 bases short, with 8 bases between. Germline CDR1 reads SGDLS; CDR2 reads YYNGEE. The CDR3 consists of 14 residues. CDR3 loop: CASSVTGSNYGYTF. The CDR3 nucleotides are TGTGCCAGCAGCGTTACAGGGTCTAACTATGGCTACACCTTC. The full variable domain, completed using reference TRBV9 and TRBJ1-2, is DSGVTQTPKHLITATGQRVTLRCSPRSGDLSVYWYQQSLDQGLQFLIQYYNGEERAKGNILERFSAQQFPDLHSELNLSSLELGDSALYFCASSVTGSNYGYTFGSGTRLTVV.

V is TRBV6-5 and J is TRBJ1-1; D is perhaps TRBD1 (5 bases). The CDR3 runs 14 residues. CDR1 is MNHEY and CDR2 is SVGAGI in the germline V gene. V lost 6 bases to trimming and J lost 0 bases, with 11 bases between them. The CDR3 here is CASRIGDLNTEAFF. CDR3 nucleotide sequence: TGTGCCAGCAGGATAGGGGATCTGAACACTGAAGCTTTCTTT.

The chain couples TRBV7-8 to TRBJ2-2; 11 nucleotides match TRBD2. This CDR3 is 17 amino acids long. V shed 5 bases and J 4 bases; nucleotides not matched to a gene: 9. The germline gives CDR1 SGHVS, CDR2 FQNEAQ. CDR3 protein: CASSDPSGGLVTGELFF. Written as DNA, the CDR3 is TGTGCCAGCAGCGACCCTAGCGGGGGGCTGGTCACCGGGGAGCTGTTTTTT. Combining the CDR3 with reference TRBV7-8 and TRBJ2-2 gives the whole variable domain GAGVSQSPRYKVAKRGQDVALRCDPISGHVSLFWYQQALGQGPEFLTYFQNEAQLDKSGLPSDRFFAERPEGSVSTLKIQRTQQEDSAVYLCASSDPSGGLVTGELFFGEGSRLTVL.

The gene calls are TRBV28 and TRBJ2-1, with 10 bases aligning to TRBD1. The V and J ends lost 4 bases and 7 bases, in that order; junction bases with no gene match: 4. In germline, CDR1 is MDHEN, CDR2 SYDVKM. This CDR3 has 14 residues. The CDR3 coding sequence is TGTGCCAGCAGTTCCCGGGACAGGGGAAATGAGCAGTTCTTC. This sequence encodes CASSSRDRGNEQFF.

The J gene is TRBJ1-5, the V gene TRBV20-1; no firm D call. V lost 3 bases and J 6 bases, leaving 9 bases between the germline ends. This CDR3 has 12 residues. Germline V gives CDR1 DFQATT, CDR2 SNEGSKA (reference sequence). The CDR3 region has the DNA TGCAGTGCTAGTAACCCGGGTCAGCCCCAGCATTTT. This encodes CSASNPGQPQHF.

The chain uses TRBV30 and TRBJ1-5; TRBD1 might be the D (6 bases). There are 13 residues in the CDR3. Trimming took 7 bases from V and 5 from J, leaving 15 bases between them. Germline lookup yields CDR1 GTSNPN and CDR2 SVGIG (reference sequence). The chain's CDR3 is CALGAGRDQPQHF. The CDR3 region has the DNA TGTGCCTTGGGGGCGGGCAGGGATCAGCCCCAGCATTTT.

This chain joins TRBV5-1 and TRBJ2-3; tentative D call: TRBD1 (5 bases). The V and J ends lost 1 base and 6 bases respectively, with 12 bases between them. The CDR3 consists of 14 residues. Germline CDR1 is SGHRS and CDR2 is YFSETQ. In DNA, the CDR3 is TGCGCCAGCAGCTTGACAGGTTTCAGGGATACGCAGTATTTT. Translation: CASSLTGFRDTQYF.

The CDR3 DNA is TGTGCCAGCAGCCCTAGTGGTCCCACCAACACTGAAGCTTTCTTT. The encoded protein is CASSPSGPTNTEAFF. The V and J genes are TRBV5-5 and TRBJ1-1, with no clear D. The length of the CDR3 is 15 residues. From germline, CDR1 is SGHKS and CDR2 YYEKEE (reference sequence). The germline V and J ends were trimmed by 4 bases and 2 bases, with 15 bases remaining between them. Supplemented by reference TRBV5-5 and TRBJ1-1, the full variable domain reads DAGVTQSPTHLIKTRGQQVTLRCSPISGHKSVSWYQQVLGQGPQFIFQYYEKEERGRGNFPDRFSARQFPNYSSELNVNALLLGDSALYLCASSPSGPTNTEAFFGQGTRLTVV.

This chain connects TRBV19 to TRBJ2-7; no reliable D call. This CDR3 contains 15 residues. The ends were cut back, 0 bases at V and 4 bases at J, with 13 bases in the middle. Germline-derived CDR1 and CDR2 are LNHDA and SQIVND (reference sequence). This CDR3 reads CASSIEGPGWYEQYF. The DNA for the CDR3 is TGTGCCAGTAGTATAGAGGGCCCAGGTTGGTACGAGCAGTACTTC. The full variable domain, rest sourced from reference TRBV19 and TRBJ2-7, is DGGITQSPKYLFRKEGQNVTLSCEQNLNHDAMYWYRQDPGQGLRLIYYSQIVNDFQKGDIAEGYSVSREKKESFPLTVTSAQKNPTAFYLCASSIEGPGWYEQYFGPGTRLTVT.

The V gene is TRBV24-1, the J gene TRBJ1-3; D uncertain. V was shortened by 4 bases and J by 3 bases, with 15 bases between the two germline ends. From germline, CDR1 is KGHDR and CDR2 SFDVKD. CDR3 size: 16 residues. The CDR3 region is CATSDPPGESGNTIYF. CDR3 coding DNA: TGTGCCACCAGTGACCCCCCCGGGGAAAGTGGAAACACCATATATTTT.

The chain combines TRBV19 with TRBJ1-2; 7 bases line up with TRBD1. CDR3 size: 15 residues. Germline V CDR1 and CDR2: LNHDA, SQIVND (reference sequence). V dropped 1 base and J dropped 4; count of bases not matched to a gene: 6. The CDR3 loop is CASSIARDSLYGYTF. DNA for the CDR3: TGTGCCAGTAGTATAGCTCGGGACAGTCTCTATGGCTACACCTTC.

The rearrangement uses TRBV3-1 (or the pseudogene TRBV3-2) and TRBJ2-1; no reliable D call. Looked up from germline, CDR1 is LGHDT and CDR2 is YNNKEL (reference sequence). Trimming pared 0 bases from V and 7 bases from J, leaving 7 bases between. The CDR3 runs to 13 residues. CDR3 in amino acids: CASSQDKRNEQFF. CDR3 bases: TGTGCCAGCAGCCAAGATAAGCGAAATGAGCAGTTCTTC.

V and J are TRBV2 and TRBJ2-2; 10 bases fit TRBD1. Germline CDR1 reads SNHLY; CDR2 reads FYNNEI. The J segment lost 7 bases and the V segment lost 8 bases, leaving 7 bases of the junction unmatched. The CDR3 has 14 residues. CDR3 in DNA: TGTGCCAGCTGGGGGACAGGGGTTATCGGGGAGCTGTTTTTT. Translated: CASWGTGVIGELFF.

This chain uses TRBV5-1 with TRBJ2-5; 8 nucleotides line up with TRBD2. Trimming took 4 bases from V and 3 from J; bases not matched to a gene: 8. Germline V CDR1 and CDR2: SGHRS, YFSETQ. The CDR3 has 15 residues. The CDR3: CASSRGGSQEETQYF. CDR3 bases: TGCGCCAGCAGCCGCGGGGGGAGCCAGGAAGAGACCCAGTACTTC.

This clone was recorded many times. This chain joins TRBV5-4 and TRBJ2-1; the D gene is possibly TRBD1 (5 bases). This CDR3 is 13 amino acids long. Per the germline V gene, CDR1 is SGHNT and CDR2 is YYREEE (reference sequence). The V gene lost 0 bases and the J gene lost 7 bases, with 8 bases spanning the gap. CDR3 region: CASSLDRRNEQFF. CDR3 DNA sequence: TGTGCCAGCAGCTTGGACAGGCGGAATGAGCAGTTCTTC.